The T cell receptor beta chain described here comes from a study of blood T cell repertoires in COVID-19. Germline CDR1 SGHRS, CDR2 YFSETQ. The CDR3 runs to 14 residues. Trimming cost V 4 bases and J 3 bases, with 12 bases left between them. Measured with immunoSEQ multiplex PCR; TCRdb has only the in-frame clones, and not every one. Altogether 450,000 to 500,000 clones are present, roughly nine tenths being singletons, with the ten largest covering just over 8%. The chain has TRBV5-1 and TRBJ2-3, with D possibly TRBD2 on 6 matching bases. The specimen sequenced was PBMCs or T cells enriched from blood (not recorded which). The TCR originated in a woman aged 55-69 years who had recovered from COVID-19. CDR3 sequence (DNA): TGCGCCAGCAGCGCTACAGGAGGGACAGATACGCAGTATTTT. Protein sequence: CASSATGGTDTQYF.